This passage covers 27 T cell receptor beta chains from one sample sequenced in a study of blood T cell repertoires in COVID-19. This table comes from immunoSEQ multiplex PCR, and its TCRdb copy is limited to in-frame clones, with some not included. In the table there are 150,000 to 200,000 clones, more than 85% of which are singletons. The sample comprised peripheral blood. All receptors come from a woman of 80 years or more in a cohort sampled during active or convalescent COVID-19.

The chain recombines TRBV21-1 with TRBJ1-2; TRBD1 reflects the table's D call only, with no check against the DNA. TRBV21-1 is shown as a pseudogene. CDR3 length: 15 amino acids. The CDR3 sequence: CASNRGPPAHYGYTF. In DNA, the CDR3 is TGTGCCAGCAACAGGGGACCTCCTGCCCACTATGGCTACACCTTC.

V usage is TRBV5-5 and J usage is TRBJ2-5; a possible D gene is TRBD2 (6 bases). The CDR3 spans 16 residues. The V end was cut by 0 bases, the J end by 5 bases, with 17 bases between. Germline CDR1 is SGHKS and CDR2 is YYEKEE (reference sequence). The CDR3 reads CASSLDGSSGVETQYF. In nucleotides, the CDR3 is TGTGCCAGCAGCTTGGATGGCAGCTCGGGGGTGGAGACCCAGTACTTC.

This sequence joins TRBV5-1 and TRBJ2-3, with 7 bases that match TRBD2. Germline CDR1 reads SGHRS; CDR2 reads YFSETQ. CDR3 length: 14 residues. Germline trimming cut 5 bases from V and 2 bases from J; bases unmatched to any gene: 5. CDR3 nucleotides: TGCGCCAGCAGACCGACTAGCCCCACAGATACGCAGTATTTT. It specifies CASRPTSPTDTQYF.

This sequence joins TRBV5-1 and TRBJ1-2, with 8 nucleotides matching TRBD1. Germline assignment: CDR1 SGHRS and CDR2 YFSETQ. The CDR3 spans 13 residues. J gave up 4 bases and V 5 bases, and 4 bases lay outside the gene matches. CDR3 amino acids: CASRTGASYGYTF. Written as DNA, the CDR3 is TGCGCCAGCAGGACAGGGGCCTCCTATGGCTACACCTTC.

The chain has TRBV18 and TRBJ1-4; tentative D call: TRBD1 (5 bases). The CDR3 length is 16 residues. Per the germline V gene, CDR1 is KGHSH and CDR2 is LQKENI. V lost 6 bases and J 2 bases, leaving 16 bases between the germline ends. CDR3: CASSPSTGGTNEKLFF. CDR3 DNA sequence: TGTGCCAGCTCCCCCAGTACCGGGGGTACTAATGAAAAACTGTTTTTT.

The chain uses TRBV27 and TRBJ1-2; TRBD1 matches 9 bases. The V segment lost 6 bases and the J segment 7 bases; nucleotides outside the gene matches: 3. The CDR3 covers 12 residues. Germline-derived CDR1 and CDR2 are MNHEY and SMNVEV (reference sequence). The CDR3 bases are TGTGCCAGCAGACAGGGGGCGGGTGGCTACACCTTC. Protein sequence: CASRQGAGGYTF.

This chain joins TRBV19 and TRBJ1-2; D remains unclear. The CDR3 runs to 12 residues. V shed 0 bases and J shed 10 bases, with 9 bases lying between them. Germline values: CDR1 LNHDA, CDR2 SQIVND (reference sequence). The CDR3 region has the DNA TGTGCCAGTAGTATAGATAAGCGGCACTACACCTTC. This encodes CASSIDKRHYTF.

The V call is TRBV5-6, the J call TRBJ2-2; D unresolved. The V end was cut by 1 base, the J end by 6 bases, with 7 bases between. CDR1 and CDR2 (germline): SGHDT, YYEEEE. The CDR3 sequence is 13 residues long. CDR3 DNA sequence: TGTGCCAGCAGCTTGCGAGGCGCCGGGGAGCTGTTTTTT. Protein: CASSLRGAGELFF.

The J gene is TRBJ2-5, the V gene TRBV15; the D gene is possibly TRBD2 (5 bases). Germline V gives CDR1 LNHNV, CDR2 YYDKDF (reference sequence). The V end was cut by 4 bases, the J end by 5 bases, with 14 bases between. CDR3 length: 14 amino acids. The CDR3 nucleotides are TGTGCCACCAGCACCCGTGGAGGACGGGAGACCCAGTACTTC. This translates into CATSTRGGRETQYF.

V and J are TRBV6-1 and TRBJ1-2, with a possible D match to TRBD1 (6 bases). The CDR3 contains 15 residues. Trimming removed 0 bases at V and 8 bases at J, with 16 bases between. Germline-derived CDR1 and CDR2 are MNHNS and SASEGT. In DNA, the CDR3 is TGTGCCAGCAGTGAAGCGCAGGACAGCTACGGGGGCTACACCTTC. Protein product: CASSEAQDSYGGYTF.

V usage is TRBV7-8 and J usage is TRBJ1-2, with 8 bases aligning to TRBD1. V was clipped by 2 bases and J by 1 base; unmatched bases: 12. CDR3 length: 18 residues. Germline loops: CDR1 SGHVS, CDR2 FQNEAQ. This chain's CDR3 is CASSLRTGRESRNYGYTF. The CDR3 region has the DNA TGTGCCAGCAGCTTAAGGACAGGGAGAGAGTCCCGTAACTATGGCTACACCTTC.

This chain uses TRBV19 with TRBJ2-1; D not resolved. CDR1 and CDR2 (germline): LNHDA, SQIVND (reference sequence). The CDR3 length is 15 residues. Trimming removed 0 bases from V and 0 bases from J, with 6 bases in between. CDR3 residues: CASSIEASSYNEQFF. CDR3 DNA sequence: TGTGCCAGTAGTATAGAAGCTAGCTCCTACAATGAGCAGTTCTTC.

This sequence joins TRBV4-1 and TRBJ2-1; a possible D gene is TRBD2 (5 bases). The V and J ends lost 0 bases and 1 base respectively, with 16 bases between them. CDR1 and CDR2 (germline): MGHRA, YSYEKL. This CDR3 contains 18 residues. CDR3 DNA: TGCGCCAGCAGCCAAGACCCTACCGGGGAGAGGTCCTACAATGAGCAGTTCTTC. This translates into CASSQDPTGERSYNEQFF.

J is TRBJ1-1 and V is TRBV7-9; weak D call: TRBD1 (6 bases). The CDR3 is made up of 18 amino acids. The V gene lost 5 bases and the J gene lost 7 bases, with 29 bases spanning the gap. Germline CDR1 SEHNR, CDR2 FQNEAQ (reference sequence). CDR3 nucleotides: TGTGCCAGCAGCCCCCGAGGCACAGGGTCTGTAGAGGGCAGTGAAGCTTTCTTT. Residues: CASSPRGTGSVEGSEAFF.

The chain joins TRBV27 to TRBJ1-1, with a tentative D call TRBD1 (5 bases). The ends were cut back, 3 bases at V and 1 base at J, with 12 bases in the middle. CDR3 length: 15 residues. The germline CDR1 and CDR2 sequences are MNHEY and SMNVEV (reference sequence). CDR3 residues: CASSFGGARNTEAFF. Here the CDR3 DNA reads TGTGCCAGCAGTTTTGGTGGGGCGCGGAACACTGAAGCTTTCTTT.

The chain uses TRBV10-3 and TRBJ2-2; 7 nucleotides line up with TRBD1. The J segment lost 4 bases and the V segment lost 6 bases, leaving 8 bases of the junction unmatched. This CDR3 has 15 amino acids. Germline loops: CDR1 ENHRY, CDR2 SYGVKD. This CDR3 reads CAIRNDRDGTGELFF. The CDR3 nucleotides read TGTGCCATCAGGAACGACAGGGACGGCACCGGGGAGCTGTTTTTT.

This clone is a singleton in its sample. The gene calls are TRBV6-5 and TRBJ1-2; 7 bases agree with TRBD1. Trimming at V came to 8 bases and at J to 3 bases, leaving 6 bases not matched to a gene. Germline CDR1 is MNHEY and CDR2 is SVGAGI. The CDR3 contains 13 residues. The CDR3 sequence is CASSLTGDYGYTF. CDR3 coding DNA: TGTGCCAGCTCCCTCACAGGGGACTATGGCTACACCTTC.

This chain joins TRBV24-1 and TRBJ1-5, with 7 bases aligning to TRBD1. The V segment lost 4 bases and the J segment 3 bases; nucleotides outside the gene matches: 5. The germline V gene encodes CDR1 KGHDR and CDR2 SFDVKD. This CDR3 spans 15 amino acids. The CDR3 DNA is TGTGCCACCAGTGACCCGGGACAGCTCAATCAGCCCCAGCATTTT. Translating gives CATSDPGQLNQPQHF.

The V and J genes are TRBV2 and TRBJ2-3; D is ambiguous. V shed 7 bases and J shed 6 bases, with 8 bases lying between them. This CDR3 contains 11 residues. Germline CDR1 reads SNHLY; CDR2 reads FYNNEI. The CDR3 is CASTSRDTQYF. The CDR3 DNA follows: TGTGCCAGCACAAGTCGGGATACGCAGTATTTT.

In regard to this clone: Other nucleotide sequences in the sample specify the same CDR3. The chain has TRBV28 and TRBJ1-2; TRBD1 aligns across 8 bases. Germline V gene lookup returns CDR1 MDHEN and CDR2 SYDVKM. J lost 5 bases, V lost 2 bases, and 1 base had no gene match. The CDR3 length is 13 residues. The chain's CDR3 is CASSLDRGYGYTF. Here the CDR3 DNA reads TGTGCCAGCAGTTTAGACAGGGGTTATGGCTACACCTTC.

V and J are TRBV19 and TRBJ1-6; weak D call: TRBD1 (5 bases). In germline, CDR1 is LNHDA, CDR2 SQIVND (reference sequence). Trimming removed 1 base from V and 9 bases from J, with 13 bases in between. CDR3 length equals 15 residues. CDR3 coding DNA: TGTGCCAGTAGTATAGTCACCGGGACTAGTTCACCCCTCCACTTT. It yields the protein CASSIVTGTSSPLHF.

The J gene is TRBJ1-3, the V gene TRBV2, with D unclear. This CDR3 has 14 residues. Germline V lookup: CDR1 SNHLY, CDR2 FYNNEI. Deletions cut 4 bases from V and 4 bases from J, with 11 bases between. CDR3 amino acids: CASSGEGEGNTIYF. The DNA of the CDR3 is TGTGCCAGCAGTGGGGAGGGAGAAGGAAACACCATATATTTT.

This chain uses TRBV28 with TRBJ2-7; the match to TRBD2 covers 7 bases. This CDR3 has 14 amino acids. Germline lookup yields CDR1 MDHEN and CDR2 SYDVKM. Losses at the gene ends were 6 bases for V and 7 bases for J; bases not matched to a gene: 12. CDR3 in DNA: TGTGCCAGCAGCCCCACGGCGGGAGTCAATGAGCAGTACGTC. Protein: CASSPTAGVNEQYV.

This clone was counted only a few times. The chain uses TRBV5-4 and TRBJ2-1; 7 positions agree with TRBD2. Losses at the gene ends were 0 bases for V and 9 bases for J; bases not matched to a gene: 3. Germline CDR1 SGHNT, CDR2 YYREEE (reference sequence). CDR3 length: 13 amino acids. CDR3 nucleotide sequence: TGTGCCAGCAGCTTGGAGGGCGGGGGTGAGCAGTTCTTC. Encoded protein: CASSLEGGGEQFF.

The rearrangement uses TRBV10-3 and TRBJ1-2, with D perhaps TRBD1 (5 bases). V dropped 5 bases and J dropped 4 bases, with 14 bases sitting between them. CDR3 length: 14 amino acids. Germline values: CDR1 ENHRY, CDR2 SYGVKD. The CDR3 region has the DNA TGTGCCATCAGTCAGACTGACAGAGCCTATGGCTACACCTTC. Its translation: CAISQTDRAYGYTF.

V is TRBV6-5 and J is TRBJ2-3, with D unresolved. V lost 5 bases, J lost 1 base, and 13 bases lay in between. Germline CDR1 and CDR2: MNHEY and SVGAGI. The CDR3 length is 15 residues. CDR3 region: CASSHPPRGTDTQYF. The CDR3 bases are TGTGCCAGCAGTCACCCCCCTCGGGGCACAGATACGCAGTATTTT.

The chain recombines TRBV4-1 with TRBJ2-2, with TRBD1 as a possible D gene (6 bases). The CDR3 has 15 residues. Trimming stripped 5 bases from V and 0 bases from J, with 10 bases between. Germline V gene data show CDR1 as MGHRA and CDR2 as YSYEKL. Written as DNA, the CDR3 is TGCGCCAGCAGCAGGGGGAACACGAACACCGGGGAGCTGTTTTTT. Translated: CASSRGNTNTGELFF.